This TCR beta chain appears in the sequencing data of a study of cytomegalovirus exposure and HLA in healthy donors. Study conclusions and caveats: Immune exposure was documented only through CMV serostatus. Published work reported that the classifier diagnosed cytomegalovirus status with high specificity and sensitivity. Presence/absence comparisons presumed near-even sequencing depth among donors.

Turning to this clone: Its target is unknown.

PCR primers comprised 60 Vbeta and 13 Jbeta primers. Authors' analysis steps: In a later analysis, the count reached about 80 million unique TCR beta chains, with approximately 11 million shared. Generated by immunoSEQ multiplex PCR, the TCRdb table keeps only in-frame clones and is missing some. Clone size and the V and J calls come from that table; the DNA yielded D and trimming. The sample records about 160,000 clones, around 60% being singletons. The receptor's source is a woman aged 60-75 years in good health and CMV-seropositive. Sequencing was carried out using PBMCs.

The CDR3 region has the DNA TGTGCCAGCAGCTCCCTAGTATCGGAGACCCAGTACTTC. Translating it yields CASSSLVSETQYF. The chain is built from TRBV7-2 and TRBJ2-5; D is ambiguous. The CDR3 is 13 amino acids. Germline V gives CDR1 SGHTA, CDR2 FQGNSA. V gave up 4 bases and J gave up 5 bases, with 11 bases separating them.